These 2 T cell receptor beta chains were all obtained from the same sample, sequenced in a study of blood T cell repertoires in COVID-19. The method was immunoSEQ multiplex PCR; TCRdb's version includes in-frame clones alone and lacks a portion of them. Of roughly 100,000 clones listed, 70% to 90% are singletons. The specimen sequenced was peripheral blood. Receptors were obtained from a man over 45 in a cohort sampled during active COVID-19.

The chain uses TRBV4-2 and TRBJ1-6; a possible D gene is TRBD1 (5 bases). The germline gives CDR1 LGHNA, CDR2 YNFKEQ. This CDR3 comprises 16 residues. With 0 bases removed from V and 8 bases from J, the gap between germline ends came to 14 bases. For the CDR3, the DNA is TGTGCCAGCAGCCAAGATGGGCAGGGCCCCCATTCACCCCTCCACTTT. The encoded protein is CASSQDGQGPHSPLHF.

J is TRBJ2-2 and V is TRBV2; 8 bases line up with TRBD1. V shed 2 bases and J 5 bases; nucleotides not matched to a gene: 1. CDR1 and CDR2 (germline): SNHLY, FYNNEI. CDR3 length: 14 residues. The CDR3 DNA reads as TGTGCCAGCAGTGAACAGGGGGCGACCGGGGAGCTGTTTTTT. This sequence encodes CASSEQGATGELFF.